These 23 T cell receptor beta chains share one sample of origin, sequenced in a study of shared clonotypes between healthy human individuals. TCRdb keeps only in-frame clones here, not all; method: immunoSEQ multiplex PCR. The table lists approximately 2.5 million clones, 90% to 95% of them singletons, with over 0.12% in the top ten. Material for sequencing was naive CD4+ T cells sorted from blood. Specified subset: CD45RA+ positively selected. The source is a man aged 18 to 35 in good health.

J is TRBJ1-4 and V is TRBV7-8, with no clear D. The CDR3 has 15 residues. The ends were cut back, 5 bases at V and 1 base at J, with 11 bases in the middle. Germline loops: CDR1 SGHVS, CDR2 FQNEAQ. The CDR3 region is CASSPRGGTNEKLFF. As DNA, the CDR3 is TGTGCCAGCAGCCCGAGAGGAGGAACTAATGAAAAACTGTTTTTT.

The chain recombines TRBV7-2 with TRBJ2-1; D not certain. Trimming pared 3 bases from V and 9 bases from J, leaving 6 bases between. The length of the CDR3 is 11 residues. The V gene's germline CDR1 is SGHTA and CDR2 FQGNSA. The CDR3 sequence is CASSLQAEQFF. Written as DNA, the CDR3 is TGTGCCAGCAGCTTGCAAGCTGAGCAGTTCTTC.

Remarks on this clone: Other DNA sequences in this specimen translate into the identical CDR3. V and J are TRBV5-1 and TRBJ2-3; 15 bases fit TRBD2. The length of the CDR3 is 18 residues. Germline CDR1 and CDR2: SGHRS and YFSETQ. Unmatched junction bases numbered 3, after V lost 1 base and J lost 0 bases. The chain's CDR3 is CASSLPGLAGGSTDTQYF. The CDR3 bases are TGCGCCAGCAGCTTGCCGGGACTAGCGGGGGGAAGCACAGATACGCAGTATTTT.

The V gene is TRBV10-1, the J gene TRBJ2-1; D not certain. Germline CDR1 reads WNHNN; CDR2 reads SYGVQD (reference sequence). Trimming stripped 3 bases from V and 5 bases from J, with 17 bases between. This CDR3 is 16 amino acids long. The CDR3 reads CASSDFALELNNEQFF. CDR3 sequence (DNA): TGCGCCAGCAGTGATTTCGCTCTAGAGCTTAACAATGAGCAGTTCTTC.

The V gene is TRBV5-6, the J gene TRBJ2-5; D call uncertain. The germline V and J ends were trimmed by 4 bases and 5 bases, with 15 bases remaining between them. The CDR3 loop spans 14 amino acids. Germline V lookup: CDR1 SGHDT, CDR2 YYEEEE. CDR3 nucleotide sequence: TGTGCCAGCAGCCGCCTTTTAAGGGCGGAGACCCAGTACTTC. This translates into CASSRLLRAETQYF.

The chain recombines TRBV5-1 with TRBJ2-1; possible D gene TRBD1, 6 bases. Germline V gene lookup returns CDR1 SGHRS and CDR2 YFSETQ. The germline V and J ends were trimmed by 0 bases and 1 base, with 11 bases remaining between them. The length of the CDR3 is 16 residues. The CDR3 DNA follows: TGCGCCAGCAGCTTGGATCCACAGGGATCCTACAATGAGCAGTTCTTC. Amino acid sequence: CASSLDPQGSYNEQFF. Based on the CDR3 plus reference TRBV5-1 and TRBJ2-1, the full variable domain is KAGVTQTPRYLIKTRGQQVTLSCSPISGHRSVSWYQQTPGQGLQFLFEYFSETQRNKGNFPGRFSGRQFSNSRSEMNVSTLELGDSALYLCASSLDPQGSYNEQFFGPGTRLTVL.

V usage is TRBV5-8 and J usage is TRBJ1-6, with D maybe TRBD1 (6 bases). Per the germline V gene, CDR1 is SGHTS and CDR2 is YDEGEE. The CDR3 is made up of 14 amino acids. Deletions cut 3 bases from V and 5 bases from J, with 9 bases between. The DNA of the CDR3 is TGTGCCAGCAGCTCCCACAGGGATAATTCACCCCTCCACTTT. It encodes CASSSHRDNSPLHF.

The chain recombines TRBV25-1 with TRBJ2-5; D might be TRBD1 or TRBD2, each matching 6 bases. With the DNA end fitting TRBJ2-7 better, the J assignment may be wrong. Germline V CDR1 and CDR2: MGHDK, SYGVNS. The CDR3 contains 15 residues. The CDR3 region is CASNETRGLAPEQYF. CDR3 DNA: TGTGCCAGCAATGAGACACGGGGGCTAGCGCCCGAGCAGTACTTC.

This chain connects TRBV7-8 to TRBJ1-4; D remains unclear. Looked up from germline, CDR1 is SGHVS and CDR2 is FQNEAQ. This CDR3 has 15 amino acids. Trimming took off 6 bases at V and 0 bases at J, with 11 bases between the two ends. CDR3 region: CASRDGRATNEKLFF. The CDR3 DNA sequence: TGTGCCAGCAGAGACGGACGTGCAACTAATGAAAAACTGTTTTTT.

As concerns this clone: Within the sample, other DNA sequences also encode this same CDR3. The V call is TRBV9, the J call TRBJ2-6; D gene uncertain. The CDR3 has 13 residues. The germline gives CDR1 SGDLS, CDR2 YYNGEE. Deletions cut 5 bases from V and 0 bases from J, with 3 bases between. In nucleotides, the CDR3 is TGTGCCAGCAGAGCCTCTGGGGCCAACGTCCTGACTTTC. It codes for CASRASGANVLTF.

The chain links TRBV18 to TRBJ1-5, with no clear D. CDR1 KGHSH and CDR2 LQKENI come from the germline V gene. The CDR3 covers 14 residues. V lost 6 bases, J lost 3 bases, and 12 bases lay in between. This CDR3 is CASSRQENNQPQHF. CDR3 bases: TGTGCCAGCTCCCGGCAGGAAAACAATCAGCCCCAGCATTTT.

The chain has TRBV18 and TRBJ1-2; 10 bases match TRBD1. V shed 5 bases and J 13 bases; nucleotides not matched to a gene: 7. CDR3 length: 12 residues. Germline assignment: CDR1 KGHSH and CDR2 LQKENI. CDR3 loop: CASSTGTGVPTF. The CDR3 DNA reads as TGTGCCAGCTCAACGGGGACAGGGGTCCCCACCTTC.

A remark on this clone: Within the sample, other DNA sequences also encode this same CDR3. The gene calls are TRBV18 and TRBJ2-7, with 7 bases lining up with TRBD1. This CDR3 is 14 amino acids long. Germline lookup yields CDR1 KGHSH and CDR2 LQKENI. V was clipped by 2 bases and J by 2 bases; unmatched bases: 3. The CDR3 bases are TGTGCCAGCTCACCAGCAGGGGGAACCTACGAGCAGTACTTC. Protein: CASSPAGGTYEQYF.

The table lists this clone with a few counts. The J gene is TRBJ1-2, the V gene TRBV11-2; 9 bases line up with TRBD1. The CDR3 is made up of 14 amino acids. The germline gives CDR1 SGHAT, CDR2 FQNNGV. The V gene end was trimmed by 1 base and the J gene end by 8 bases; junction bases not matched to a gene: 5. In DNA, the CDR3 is TGTGCCAGCAGCTTAGCGGGACAGGGTAACGGCTACACCTTC. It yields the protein CASSLAGQGNGYTF.

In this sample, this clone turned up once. CDR3 protein: CASNRGAGELFF. The CDR3 DNA is TGTGCCAGCAACAGGGGGGCCGGGGAGCTGTTTTTT. The rearrangement joins TRBV2 to TRBJ2-2; 8 positions match TRBD1. There are 12 residues in the CDR3. V trimming: 7 bases; J trimming: 6 bases; junction bases outside the gene matches: 1. Germline V gene sequence: CDR1 SNHLY, CDR2 FYNNEI. The whole variable domain, filled in from reference TRBV2 and TRBJ2-2, reads EPEVTQTPSHQVTQMGQEVILRCVPISNHLYFYWYRQILGQKVEFLVSFYNNEISEKSEIFDDQFSVERPDGSNFTLKIRSTKLEDSAMYFCASNRGAGELFFGEGSRLTVL.

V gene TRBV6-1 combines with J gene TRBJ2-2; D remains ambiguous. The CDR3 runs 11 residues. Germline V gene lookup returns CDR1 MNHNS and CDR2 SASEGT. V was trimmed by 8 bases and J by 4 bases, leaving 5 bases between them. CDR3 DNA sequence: TGTGCCAGCGGGGTCACCGGGGAGCTGTTTTTT. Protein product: CASGVTGELFF.

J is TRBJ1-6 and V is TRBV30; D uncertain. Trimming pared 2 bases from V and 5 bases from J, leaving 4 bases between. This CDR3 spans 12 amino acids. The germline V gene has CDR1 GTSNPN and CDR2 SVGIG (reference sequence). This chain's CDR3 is CAWSRDNSPLHF. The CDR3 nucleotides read TGTGCCTGGAGTAGAGATAATTCACCCCTCCACTTT.

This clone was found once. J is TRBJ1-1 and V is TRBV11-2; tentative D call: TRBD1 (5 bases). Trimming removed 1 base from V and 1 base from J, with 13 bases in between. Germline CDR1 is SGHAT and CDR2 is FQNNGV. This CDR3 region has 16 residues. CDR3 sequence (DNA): TGTGCCAGCAGCTTAGGGCCAGGGAGAGGGAACACTGAAGCTTTCTTT. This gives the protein CASSLGPGRGNTEAFF.

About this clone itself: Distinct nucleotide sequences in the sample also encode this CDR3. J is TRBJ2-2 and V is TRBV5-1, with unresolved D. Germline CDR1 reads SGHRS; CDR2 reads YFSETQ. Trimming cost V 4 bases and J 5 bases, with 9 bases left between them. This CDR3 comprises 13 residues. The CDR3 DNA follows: TGCGCCAGCAGCCCCGAAGGAACCGGGGAGCTGTTTTTT. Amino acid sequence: CASSPEGTGELFF.

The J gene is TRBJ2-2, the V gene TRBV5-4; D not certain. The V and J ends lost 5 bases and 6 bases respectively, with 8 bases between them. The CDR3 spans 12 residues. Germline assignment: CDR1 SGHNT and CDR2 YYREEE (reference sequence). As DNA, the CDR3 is TGTGCCAGCAGTCAGACATCCGGGGAGCTGTTTTTT. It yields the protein CASSQTSGELFF.

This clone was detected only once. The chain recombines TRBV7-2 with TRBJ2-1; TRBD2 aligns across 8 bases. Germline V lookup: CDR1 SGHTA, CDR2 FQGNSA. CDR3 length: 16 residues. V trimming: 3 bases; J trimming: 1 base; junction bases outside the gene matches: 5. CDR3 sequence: CASSFSSGPSYNEQFF. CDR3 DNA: TGTGCCAGCAGCTTTTCTAGCGGGCCTTCCTACAATGAGCAGTTCTTC.

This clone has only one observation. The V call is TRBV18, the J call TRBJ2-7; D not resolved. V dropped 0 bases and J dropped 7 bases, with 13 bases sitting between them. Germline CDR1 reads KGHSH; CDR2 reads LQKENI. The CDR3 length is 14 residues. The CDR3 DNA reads TGTGCCAGCTCACCACCGCCGGGCAGAATGGAGCAGTACTTC. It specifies CASSPPPGRMEQYF.

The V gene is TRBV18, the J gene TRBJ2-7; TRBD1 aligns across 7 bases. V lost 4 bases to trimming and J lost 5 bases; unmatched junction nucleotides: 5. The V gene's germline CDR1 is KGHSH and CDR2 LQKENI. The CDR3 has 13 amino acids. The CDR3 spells CASSRQGEHEQYF. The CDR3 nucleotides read TGTGCCAGCTCACGACAGGGTGAGCACGAGCAGTACTTC.